This is a list of T cell receptor beta chains from one sample in a study of control samples from healthy donors and cancer patients. The data were produced by immunoSEQ multiplex PCR, yet TCRdb's version contains in-frame clones alone and is incomplete. Among roughly 150,000 clones listed, over 90% were seen once. Sequencing input: blood. These receptors were collected from a man between 50 and 59 years old in good health. CDR3s include the opening cysteine and the closing phenylalanine or tryptophan. D genes are given only for firm matches. Part of the rows lack a size; the others show once, few, many or a class for expanded clones.

D,size,V,J,CDR3,DNA
.,.,TRBV12-3/TRBV12-4,TRBJ2-4,CASSPKGNIQHF,TGTGCCAGCAGTCCCAAGGGGAACATTCAGCACTTC
.,.,TRBV6-2/TRBV6-3,TRBJ2-5,CASSYMKTQYF,TGTGCCAGCAGTTACATGAAGACCCAGTACTTC
.,few,TRBV5-1,TRBJ2-7,CASRLGGGSPYEQYF,TGCGCCAGCAGATTGGGAGGGGGCTCCCCCTACGAGCAGTACTTC
.,.,TRBV10-1,TRBJ2-1,CASSDSNEQFF,TGCGCCAGCAGCGACAGCAATGAGCAGTTCTTC
.,.,TRBV24-1,TRBJ2-7,CATKTAYYEQYF,TGTGCCACGAAGACGGCCTACTACGAGCAGTACTTC
.,.,TRBV12-3/TRBV12-4,TRBJ1-4,CASSSYNEKLFF,TGTGCCAGCAGTTCATATAATGAAAAACTGTTTTTT
.,once,TRBV7-9,TRBJ1-3,CASSPKGISSGNTIYF,TGTGCCAGCAGCCCAAAGGGGATTAGCTCTGGAAACACCATATATTTT
TRBD1,once,TRBV7-9,TRBJ2-7,CASSSTGGSISYEQYF,TGTGCCAGCAGCTCAACAGGGGGTTCCATCTCCTACGAGCAGTACTTC
.,.,TRBV9,TRBJ2-2,CASSGDRDTGELFF,TGTGCCAGCAGCGGGGATAGGGACACCGGGGAGCTGTTTTTT
.,.,TRBV18,TRBJ1-3,CASSPPASGNTIYF,TGTGCCAGCTCACCCCCCGCCTCTGGAAACACCATATATTTT
.,.,TRBV3-1/TRBV3-2,TRBJ2-5,CASSQGEGGKTQYF,TGTGCCAGCAGCCAAGGGGAAGGGGGTAAGACCCAGTACTTC
TRBD2,.,TRBV5-1,TRBJ2-7,CASSPGLAGHEQYF,TGCGCCAGCAGCCCGGGACTAGCGGGTCACGAGCAGTACTTC
.,.,TRBV14,TRBJ2-1,CASSQAISAYNEQFF,TGTGCCAGCAGCCAAGCGATCAGCGCATACAATGAGCAGTTCTTC
TRBD1,.,TRBV5-1,TRBJ1-1,CASSTGTGPNTEAFF,TGCGCCAGCAGTACCGGGACAGGGCCTAACACTGAAGCTTTCTTT
.,.,TRBV27,TRBJ2-7,CASSLSRAPYEQYF,TGTGCCAGCAGTTTAAGTAGGGCACCCTACGAGCAGTACTTC
.,.,TRBV18,TRBJ2-2,CASSPGSSNTGELFF,TGTGCCAGCTCACCAGGGAGCTCGAACACCGGGGAGCTGTTTTTT
TRBD1,.,TRBV27,TRBJ2-2,CASSLGTGVLGGELFF,TGTGCCAGCAGCCTGGGGACAGGGGTATTGGGCGGGGAGCTGTTTTTT